Listed below are T cell receptor beta chains from one sample, sequenced in a study of OX40 agonist ivuxolimab in advanced cancers. TCRdb's copy holds only in-frame clones and misses some; the assay was immunoSEQ multiplex PCR. The sample holds about 53,000 clones, 70% to 90% seen once. The specimen was CD4+ or CD8+ T cells sorted from blood, collected in a trial of the OX40 agonist ivuxolimab. The receptors originated from an adult with an advanced solid tumor such as melanoma, head and neck, liver or kidney cancer. CDR3s leave out the opening cysteine and the closing phenylalanine or tryptophan.

V gene,CDR3 protein
TRBV7-2,ASSPLGVGYGYT
TRBV7-8,ASSLMTADSGNTIY
TRBV5-5,ASSPGLGVETQY
TRBV18,ASSPPGGLGTPIPETQY
TRBV28,ASSIGGWQGSTEAF
TRBV5-4,ASSFGQGDRGNTIY
TRBV4-1,ASSLRGQGEADTQY
TRBV19,ASSIDRAGMRY
TRBV9,ASSVSRESYEQY
TRBV19,ASRPGQVPSGNTIY
TRBV30,AWSVLTSGSSEQY
TRBV7-2,ASSLVGDTTGELF
TRBV9,ASSRGSGTARKLF
TRBV28,ASSLRQGVDTQY
TRBV4-1,ASSPLGLADTQY
TRBV15,ATSRDRAGYEQY
TRBV28,ASSFDRVNQPQH
TRBV18,ASSPPGTASNQPQH
TRBV6-4,ASSAGSGTDTQY
TRBV27,ASSFSPMEREKIDTQY
TRBV2,ASRMGLAGPTDTQY
TRBV6-1,ASSERGGQYYEQY
TRBV5-1,ASSSGGSYNEQF
TRBV7-3,ASSPGGGLARNEQF
TRBV30,AWSGMETQY
TRBV6-5,ASSYDRANTEAF
TRBV27,ASTPIRSGSYDEQF
TRBV5-1,ASSLGQGQETQY
TRBV5-1,ASSLAMDTEAF
TRBV6-5,ASREDRVTEAF
TRBV28,ASSLLVGVRETQY
TRBV27,ASRLGGGNEKLF
TRBV15,ATSDRASTDTQY